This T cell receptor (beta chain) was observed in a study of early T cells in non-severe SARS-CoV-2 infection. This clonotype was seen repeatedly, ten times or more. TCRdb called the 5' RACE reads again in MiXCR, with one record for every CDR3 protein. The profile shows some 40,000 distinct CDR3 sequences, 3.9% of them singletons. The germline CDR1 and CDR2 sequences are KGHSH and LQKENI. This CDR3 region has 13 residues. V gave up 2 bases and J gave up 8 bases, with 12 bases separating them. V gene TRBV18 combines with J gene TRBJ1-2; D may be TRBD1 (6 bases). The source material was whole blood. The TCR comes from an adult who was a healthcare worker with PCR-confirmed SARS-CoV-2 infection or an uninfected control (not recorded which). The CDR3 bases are TGTGCCAGCTCACCATCGGACAGTAGAGGCTACACCTTC. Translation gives CASSPSDSRGYTF. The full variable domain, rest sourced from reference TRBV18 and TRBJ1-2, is NAGVMQNPRHLVRRRGQEARLRCSPMKGHSHVYWYRQLPEEGLKFMVYLQKENIIDESGMPKERFSAEFPKEGPSILRIQQVVRGDSAAYFCASSPSDSRGYTFGSGTRLTVV.